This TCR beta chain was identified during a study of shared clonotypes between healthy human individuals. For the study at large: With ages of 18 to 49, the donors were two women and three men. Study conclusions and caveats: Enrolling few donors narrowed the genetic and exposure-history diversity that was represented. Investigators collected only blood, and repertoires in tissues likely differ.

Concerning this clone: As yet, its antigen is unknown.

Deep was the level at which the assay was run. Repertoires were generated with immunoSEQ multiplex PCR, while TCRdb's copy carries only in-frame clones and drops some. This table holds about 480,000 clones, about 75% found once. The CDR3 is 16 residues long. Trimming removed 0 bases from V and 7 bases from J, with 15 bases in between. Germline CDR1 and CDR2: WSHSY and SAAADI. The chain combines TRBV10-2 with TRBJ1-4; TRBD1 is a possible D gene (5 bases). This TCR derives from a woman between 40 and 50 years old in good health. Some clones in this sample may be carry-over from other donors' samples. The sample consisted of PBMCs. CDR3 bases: TGCGCCAGCAGTGAGTCGATGGTTACAGGCTCTGAAAAACTGTTTTTT. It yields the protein CASSESMVTGSEKLFF.